This T cell receptor (beta chain) stems from a study of blood T cell repertoires in COVID-19. Study-level information: COVID-19 samples, acute and convalescent, were from the United States, Italy and Spain. PBMCs, B-cell-depleted T cells, or T cells were the source of the cDNA or gDNA that made up the material.

The germline CDR1 and CDR2 sequences are SGHRS and YFSETQ. J was trimmed by 7 bases and V by 0 bases; bases with no gene match: 5. The CDR3 length is 14 residues. In the original analysis: Nucleated cell counts were estimated from reference gene primer amplification. Data came from immunoSEQ multiplex PCR; TCRdb stores just in-frame clones and leaves some out. From that table come the V and J calls and clone size; the DNA was used to work out D and trimming. The sample includes hundreds of thousands of clones, 70% to 85% seen only once; the top ten take 4.9%. The source material was peripheral blood. The source of this sequence is a woman of 80 years or more with active or convalescent COVID-19. V is TRBV5-1 and J is TRBJ2-5; 8 bases line up with TRBD2. The CDR3 loop is CASSLAGGTGTQYF. In DNA form, the CDR3 reads TGCGCCAGCAGCTTGGCGGGGGGGACGGGGACCCAGTACTTC.